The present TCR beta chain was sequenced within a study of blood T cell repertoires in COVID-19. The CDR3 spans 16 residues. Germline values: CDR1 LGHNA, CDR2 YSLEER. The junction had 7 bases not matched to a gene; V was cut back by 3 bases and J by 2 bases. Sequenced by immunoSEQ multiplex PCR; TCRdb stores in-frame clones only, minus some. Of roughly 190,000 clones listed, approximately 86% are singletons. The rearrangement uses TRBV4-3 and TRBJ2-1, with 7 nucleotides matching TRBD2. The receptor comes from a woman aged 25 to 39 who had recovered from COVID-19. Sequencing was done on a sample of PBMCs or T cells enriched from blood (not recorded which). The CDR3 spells CASSQRGEGPYNEQFF. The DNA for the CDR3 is TGCGCCAGCAGCCAGCGAGGGGAGGGGCCCTACAATGAGCAGTTCTTC.